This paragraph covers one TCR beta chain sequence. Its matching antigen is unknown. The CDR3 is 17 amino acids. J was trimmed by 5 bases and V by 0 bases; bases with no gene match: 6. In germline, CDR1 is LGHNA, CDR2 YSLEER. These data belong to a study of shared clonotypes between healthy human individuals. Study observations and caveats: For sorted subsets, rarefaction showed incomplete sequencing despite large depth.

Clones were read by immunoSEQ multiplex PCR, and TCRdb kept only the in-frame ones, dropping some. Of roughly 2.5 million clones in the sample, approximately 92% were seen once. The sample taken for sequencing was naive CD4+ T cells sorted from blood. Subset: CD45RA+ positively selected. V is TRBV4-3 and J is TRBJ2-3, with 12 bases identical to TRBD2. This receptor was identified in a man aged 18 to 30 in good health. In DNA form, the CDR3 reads TGCGCCAGCAGCCAAGATGCTAGCGGGAGGGTTGGAGATACGCAGTATTTT. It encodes CASSQDASGRVGDTQYF.